The source of this T cell receptor beta chain is a study of blood T cells in healthy people across ages. Primers used in a second PCR of roughly 6 to 12 cycles were a sample-barcoded 5' primer and a J-beta primer mix. TCRdb re-analysed the 5' RACE reads in MiXCR, keeping a single row per CDR3 protein. The sample records roughly 700,000 distinct CDR3 sequences, about half being singletons. Germline lookup yields CDR1 DFQATT and CDR2 SNEGSKA (reference sequence). The V and J ends lost 2 bases and 3 bases respectively, with 19 bases between them. This CDR3 region has 16 residues. Sequencing used blood. This receptor was taken from a woman aged 60-75 years in good health. The chain carries TRBV20-1 and TRBJ1-1; no reliable D call. CDR3 protein: CSARSTPLDGDTEAFF. CDR3 coding DNA: TGCAGTGCTAGAAGCACTCCCTTGGATGGGGACACTGAAGCTTTCTTT.